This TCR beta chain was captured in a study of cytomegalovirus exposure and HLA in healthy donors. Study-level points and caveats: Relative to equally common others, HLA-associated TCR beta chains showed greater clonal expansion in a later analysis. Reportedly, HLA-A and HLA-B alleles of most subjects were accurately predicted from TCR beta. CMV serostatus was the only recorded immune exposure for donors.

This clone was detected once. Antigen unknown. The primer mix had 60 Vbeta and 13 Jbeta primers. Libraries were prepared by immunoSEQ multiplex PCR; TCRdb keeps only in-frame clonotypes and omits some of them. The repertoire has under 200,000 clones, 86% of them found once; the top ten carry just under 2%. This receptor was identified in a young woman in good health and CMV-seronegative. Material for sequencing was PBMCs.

The CDR3 reads CAISESTGGRPPQHF. The CDR3 DNA reads as TGTGCCATCAGTGAGTCGACGGGGGGACGGCCGCCCCAGCATTTT. The chain employs TRBV10-3 and TRBJ1-5; tentatively, D is TRBD1 (5 bases). The germline gives CDR1 ENHRY, CDR2 SYGVKD. The CDR3 is 15 residues long. V gave up 0 bases and J gave up 9 bases, with 15 bases separating them.